This T cell receptor beta chain appears in the sequencing data of a study of T cell changes during pregnancy in multiple sclerosis. CDR1 is SEHNR, CDR2 FQNEAQ, per germline (reference sequence). This CDR3 spans 14 amino acids. Unmatched junction bases numbered 6, after V lost 5 bases and J lost 5 bases. Sequencing used immunoSEQ multiplex PCR; TCRdb keeps in-frame clones, though not all of them. The sample gives 40,000 or so clones, approximately 93% of which show up once; approximately 8.6% is in the top ten. The rearrangement uses TRBV7-9 and TRBJ1-3, with 7 bases fitting TRBD1. The source was CD8+ T cells from peripheral blood mononuclear cells, collected in the third trimester of pregnancy. The source is a female donor with multiple sclerosis, enrolled in a pregnancy study. The DNA for the CDR3 is TGTGCCAGCAGCGTGGGGACAGAGAGAAACACCATATATTTT. This translates into CASSVGTERNTIYF.